These T cell receptor beta chains were read from a single sample in a study of T cell repertoires in cytomegalovirus infection. TCRdb itself ran the reads through MiXCR, one entry per CDR3 protein. The sample has approximately 280,000 distinct CDR3 sequences, 20% to 25% seen once; the top ten hold around 20%. Antigens of these TCRs are unknown. Sample: cultured PBMCs, taken from culture after CMV antigen stimulation. These receptor sequences come from a human donor in good health (CMV status not recorded). Some clones in this sample may be carry-over from other donors' samples. CDR3s include the opening cysteine and the closing phenylalanine or tryptophan. D genes are given only for firm matches. A row's size may be missing; if present it is once, few, many or a size class.

TRBJ2-6 | TRBV27 | TRBD1 | many | CASSLYGTGLSGANVLTF | TGTGCCAGCAGTTTATATGGGACAGGCCTCTCTGGGGCCAACGTCCTGACTTTC
TRBJ1-6 | TRBV7-2 | TRBD1 | - | CASSQQGLGYNSPLHF | TGTGCCAGCAGTCAACAGGGGCTCGGTTATAATTCACCCCTCCACTTT
TRBJ2-3 | TRBV19 | TRBD2 | - | CASSIGSSGSTDTQYF | TGTGCCAGTAGTATAGGTTCTAGCGGCAGCACAGATACGCAGTATTTT
TRBJ1-5 | TRBV28 | - | many | CATGGQPQHF | TGTGCCACCGGTGGTCAGCCCCAGCATTTT
TRBJ2-3 | TRBV19 | TRBD1 | - | CASSTGADTQYF | TGTGCCAGTTCTACAGGGGCAGATACGCAGTATTTT
TRBJ1-2 | TRBV7-8 | TRBD1 | - | CASSSRDRSGYTF | TGTGCCAGCAGCTCCCGGGACAGATCGGGCTACACCTTC
TRBJ1-1 | TRBV12-3/TRBV12-4 | TRBD1 | - | CASSAGDRGNTEAFF | TGTGCCAGCAGCGCTGGGGACAGGGGTAACACTGAAGCTTTCTTT
TRBJ1-3 | TRBV12-3/TRBV12-4 | - | - | CASSPSVELTIYF | TGTGCCAGCAGCCCTTCAGTAGAGCTCACCATATATTTT
TRBJ2-7 | TRBV7-8 | - | many | CASSLVGTEVTYEQYF | TGTGCCAGCAGCTTAGTAGGGACGGAAGTAACCTACGAGCAGTACTTC
TRBJ1-1 | TRBV24-1 | - | - | CATSEPGGTEAFF | TGTGCCACCAGTGAGCCTGGGGGCACTGAAGCTTTCTTT
TRBJ2-2 | TRBV6-4 | TRBD1 | many | CASSRTGETGELFF | TGTGCCAGCAGCCGAACAGGGGAAACCGGGGAGCTGTTTTTT
TRBJ1-2 | TRBV6-5 | - | - | CASSYAGPNYGYTF | TGTGCCAGCAGTTACGCCGGGCCCAACTATGGCTACACCTTC
TRBJ1-1 | TRBV7-9 | TRBD1 | few | CASSPGQGVDEAFF | TGTGCCAGCAGCCCAGGACAGGGGGTTGATGAAGCTTTCTTT
TRBJ1-3 | TRBV4-2 | TRBD1 | - | CASSQDSPRQGGNTIYF | TGTGCCAGCAGCCAAGATTCCCCCCGACAGGGAGGAAACACCATATATTTT
TRBJ2-1 | TRBV7-2 | - | many | CASSLNPTGTFYNEQFF | TGTGCCAGCAGCCTTAATCCAACCGGGACATTCTACAATGAGCAGTTCTTC
TRBJ1-1 | TRBV7-2 | - | medium-sized | CASSSYLNTEAFF | TGTGCCAGCAGCTCTTACTTGAACACTGAAGCTTTCTTT
TRBJ2-1 | TRBV7-2 | - | many | CASSSPQTNEQFF | TGTGCCAGCAGCTCACCTCAAACGAATGAGCAGTTCTTC
TRBJ2-2 | TRBV7-2 | TRBD2 | - | CASSSRGGRSAGELFF | TGTGCCAGCAGCTCGAGGGGCGGGAGGTCGGCCGGGGAGCTGTTTTTT